The text below deals with one T cell receptor beta chain. The source of the sample is a study of shared clonotypes between healthy human individuals. Germline assignment: CDR1 SQVTM and CDR2 ANQGSEA. The CDR3 is 14 residues long. V was clipped by 0 bases and J by 2 bases, with 11 bases between them. In the naive CD8 group, cells lacked CD45RO and were positively selected for CCR7, so terminally differentiated effector memory CD45RA+ cells were left out. Libraries were prepared by immunoSEQ multiplex PCR; TCRdb keeps only in-frame clonotypes and omits some of them. The data hold 550,000 to 650,000 clones, with 95% to 96% observed a single time.

The clonotype originates from a woman aged 30 to 39 in good health. The rearrangement links TRBV29-1 to TRBJ2-7, with D unresolved. Sequencing was performed on naive CD8+ T cells sorted from blood. The CDR3 nucleotides are TGCAGCGTTGAAGATCTAGACCGACCCTACGAGCAGTACTTC. Translating it yields CSVEDLDRPYEQYF.